This TCR beta chain was identified in a study of cytomegalovirus exposure and HLA in healthy donors (dated by TCRdb to between 2016 and 2019). About the full investigation: According to a later analysis, one platform produced both the 120 validation repertoires and the 666 repertoires of the first cohort. The study was designed to test whether signatures of past pathogen exposure could be identified by cataloging public T cell receptors. A separate validation cohort of approximately 120 different subjects was used in addition to the approximately 700-subject first cohort. High-throughput TCR immunosequencing, statistical association of individual TCRs with disease status, and machine learning were combined to predict cytomegalovirus infection status. Overall results and qualifications from the work: All 120 or so repertoires were used to score co-occurrence in the validation cohort in a later analysis, because that analysis had no HLA typing for the cohort. Of the cluster scores, 90% to 95% were above 0 in a later analysis, which found that TCRs clustered in the first cohort also tended to co-occur in the 95 to 150 validation repertoires. Across donors, most TCR sequences were observed very rarely, whereas some public TCRs were present in many individuals. In the study, roughly 160 TCR beta chains were listed as associated with cytomegalovirus. The classifier was reported to diagnose cytomegalovirus status with high specificity and sensitivity in both the original and validation cohorts. According to the authors, the approach could potentially be generalized to other disease states and immunological phenotypes. A few of the identified cytomegalovirus-associated TCR beta chains were confirmed in vitro to be specific for cytomegalovirus antigens.

Separate from the roughly 700-subject first cohort, the validation cohort of some 130 subjects was the group to which the donors belonged. Remarks on this clone: Its antigen is still unknown. No base quality values were provided; no much bigger clone lies one nucleotide off.

Germline trimming: 6 bases from V, 4 bases from J; junction bases outside gene matches: 5. From the germline V gene, CDR1 is MGHDK and CDR2 is SYGVNS. Reading from cysteine to phenylalanine, the CDR3 counts 13 amino acids. Only the CDR3 DNA stays, 39 bases, in frame from base 1. Library preparation was by the immunoSEQ multiplex PCR assay. Per the authors' processing: A statistical classification framework was built for diagnosing cytomegalovirus status from the catalog of TCR beta chain sequences. This immuneACCESS table, as held by TCRdb, lists in-frame sequences with V and J called but not all clones. Of the missing ones, under half trace to an unresolved V gene in checked studies; the others have no known cause. V and J calls and clone size follow that table, whereas D and trimming were derived from the DNA. This sample gives 150,000 or so clones in total; 70% to 90% of them show up just once. The ten largest make up less than 8% of the sample.

Material for sequencing was PBMCs. The clonotype was recovered from a woman in her thirties in good health and CMV-seropositive. The sequence is built from TRBV25-1 and TRBJ1-1, with 7 central nucleotides matching TRBD1. The encoded CDR3 is CASSHRQGTEAFF. The nucleotide sequence reads as follows: TGTGCCAGCAGCCACCGACAGGGCACTGAAGCTTTCTTT.